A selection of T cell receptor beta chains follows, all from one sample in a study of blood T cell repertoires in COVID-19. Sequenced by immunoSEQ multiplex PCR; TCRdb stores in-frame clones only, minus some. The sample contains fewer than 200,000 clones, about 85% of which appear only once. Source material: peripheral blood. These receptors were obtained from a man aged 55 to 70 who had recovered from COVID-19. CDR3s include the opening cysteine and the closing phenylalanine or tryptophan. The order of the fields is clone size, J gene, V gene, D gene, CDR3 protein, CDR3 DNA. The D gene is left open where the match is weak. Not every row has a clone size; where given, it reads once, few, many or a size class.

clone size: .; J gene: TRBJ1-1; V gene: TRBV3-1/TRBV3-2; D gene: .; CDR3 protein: CASSQDWGVEAFF; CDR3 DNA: TGTGCCAGCAGCCAAGATTGGGGGGTTGAAGCTTTCTTT
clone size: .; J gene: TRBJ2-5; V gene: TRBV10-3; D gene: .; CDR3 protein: CAISESIAVSETQYF; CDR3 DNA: TGTGCCATCAGTGAGTCGATCGCAGTCTCGGAGACCCAGTACTTC
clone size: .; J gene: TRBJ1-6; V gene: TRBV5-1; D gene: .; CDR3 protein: CASSLAGGGNSPLHF; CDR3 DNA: TGCGCCAGCAGCTTGGCGGGGGGCGGCAATTCACCCCTCCACTTT
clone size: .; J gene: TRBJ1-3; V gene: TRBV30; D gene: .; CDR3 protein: CAWSVRGSGNTIYF; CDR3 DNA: TGTGCCTGGAGTGTTCGGGGCTCTGGAAACACCATATATTTT
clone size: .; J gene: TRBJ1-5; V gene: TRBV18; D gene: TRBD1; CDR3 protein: CASSQDRGRNQPQHF; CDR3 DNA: TGTGCCAGCTCACAGGACAGGGGCCGCAATCAGCCCCAGCATTTT
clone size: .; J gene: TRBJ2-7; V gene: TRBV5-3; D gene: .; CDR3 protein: CARSLDEGAKYF; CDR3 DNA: TGTGCCAGAAGCTTGGACGAGGGAGCCAAGTACTTC
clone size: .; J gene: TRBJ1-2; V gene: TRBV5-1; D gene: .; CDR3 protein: CASSLQGNYGYTF; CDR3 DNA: TGCGCCAGCAGCTTGCAGGGGAACTATGGCTACACCTTC
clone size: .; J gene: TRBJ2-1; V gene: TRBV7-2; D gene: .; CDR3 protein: CASNRWGVSYNEQFF; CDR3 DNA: TGTGCCAGCAACCGATGGGGGGTATCCTACAATGAGCAGTTCTTC
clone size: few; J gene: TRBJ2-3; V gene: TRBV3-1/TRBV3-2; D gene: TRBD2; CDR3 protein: CASSQDATLAGAPDTQYF; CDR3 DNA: TGTGCCAGCAGCCAAGATGCCACCCTAGCGGGGGCGCCTGATACGCAGTATTTT
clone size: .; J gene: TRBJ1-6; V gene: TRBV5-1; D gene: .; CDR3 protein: CASSLDQDGNSPLHF; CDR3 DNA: TGCGCCAGCAGCTTGGACCAGGATGGCAATTCACCCCTCCACTTT
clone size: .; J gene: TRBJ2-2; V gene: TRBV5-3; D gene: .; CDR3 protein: CARSFMTGYNTGELFF; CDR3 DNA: TGTGCCAGAAGCTTTATGACAGGATACAACACCGGGGAGCTGTTTTTT
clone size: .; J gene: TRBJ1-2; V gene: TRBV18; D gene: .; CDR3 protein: CASSRAEGRYGYTF; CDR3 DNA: TGTGCCAGCTCTCGCGCCGAGGGCAGGTATGGCTACACCTTC
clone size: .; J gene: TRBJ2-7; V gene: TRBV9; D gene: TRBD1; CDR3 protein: CASSAKGTATFYEQYF; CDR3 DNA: TGTGCCAGCAGCGCCAAAGGGACAGCTACGTTCTACGAGCAGTACTTC
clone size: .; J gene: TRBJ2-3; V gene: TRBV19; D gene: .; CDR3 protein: CASSSTGSADTQYF; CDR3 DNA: TGTGCCAGTAGTTCCACAGGGTCAGCAGATACGCAGTATTTT
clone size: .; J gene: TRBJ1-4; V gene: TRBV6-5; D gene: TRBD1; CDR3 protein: CASSYLGQGHEKLFF; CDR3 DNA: TGTGCCAGCAGTTACCTGGGACAGGGTCATGAAAAACTGTTTTTT
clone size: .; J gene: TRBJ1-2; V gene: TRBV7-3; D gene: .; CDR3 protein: CASSPGGASAFYGYTF; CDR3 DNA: TGTGCCAGCAGCCCGGGGGGGGCGTCAGCCTTCTATGGCTACACCTTC
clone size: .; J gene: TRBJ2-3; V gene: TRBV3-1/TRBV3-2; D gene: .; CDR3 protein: CASSHSPGDTQYF; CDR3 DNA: TGTGCCAGCAGCCATTCGCCGGGGGATACGCAGTATTTT
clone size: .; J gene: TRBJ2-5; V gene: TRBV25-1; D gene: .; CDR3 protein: CASSDVNSQETQYF; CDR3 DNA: TGTGCCAGCAGTGATGTCAACAGCCAAGAGACCCAGTACTTC
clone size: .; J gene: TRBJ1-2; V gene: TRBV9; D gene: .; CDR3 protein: CASSVDREGGYTF; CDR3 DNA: TGTGCCAGCAGCGTAGACAGGGAGGGAGGCTACACCTTC
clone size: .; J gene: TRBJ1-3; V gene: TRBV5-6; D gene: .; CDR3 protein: CASSFTAGTGNTIYF; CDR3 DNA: TGTGCCAGCAGCTTTACCGCGGGGACTGGAAACACCATATATTTT
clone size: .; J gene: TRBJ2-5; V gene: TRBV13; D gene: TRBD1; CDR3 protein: CASSLGGQGQETQYF; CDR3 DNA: TGTGCCAGCAGCTTAGGGGGACAGGGGCAAGAGACCCAGTACTTC
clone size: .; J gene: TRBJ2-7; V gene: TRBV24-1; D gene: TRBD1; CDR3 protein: CATSAGTGGIDEQYF; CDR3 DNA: TGTGCCACCAGTGCAGGGACAGGGGGTATAGACGAGCAGTACTTC
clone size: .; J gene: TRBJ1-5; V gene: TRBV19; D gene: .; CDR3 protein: CASSSTGTPRSNQPQHF; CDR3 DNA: TGTGCCAGTAGTTCAACCGGGACACCCCGTAGCAATCAGCCCCAGCATTTT
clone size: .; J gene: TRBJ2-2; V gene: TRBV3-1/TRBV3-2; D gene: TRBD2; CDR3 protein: CASSQRGANTGELFF; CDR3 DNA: TGTGCCAGCAGCCAACGGGGGGCGAACACCGGGGAGCTGTTTTTT
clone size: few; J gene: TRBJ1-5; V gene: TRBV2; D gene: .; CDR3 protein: CASTRGNQPQHF; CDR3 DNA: TGTGCCAGCACCAGGGGTAATCAGCCCCAGCATTTT
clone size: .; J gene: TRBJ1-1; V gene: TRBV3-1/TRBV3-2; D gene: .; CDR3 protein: CAPSGGPEAFF; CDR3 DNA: TGTGCCCCATCGGGGGGACCCGAAGCTTTCTTT
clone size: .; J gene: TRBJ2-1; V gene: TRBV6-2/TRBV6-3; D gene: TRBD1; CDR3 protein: CASSPEGQGIGDEQFF; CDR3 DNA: TGTGCCAGCAGTCCGGAGGGACAGGGGATTGGGGATGAGCAGTTCTTC
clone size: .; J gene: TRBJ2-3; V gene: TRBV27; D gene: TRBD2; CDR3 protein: CASSLFSRVAGGTDTQYF; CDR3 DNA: TGTGCCAGCAGTTTATTCTCTCGGGTAGCGGGGGGCACAGATACGCAGTATTTT
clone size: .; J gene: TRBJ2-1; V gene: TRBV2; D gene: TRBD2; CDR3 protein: CASSPHPGLAGGSSYNEQFF; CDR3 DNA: TGTGCCAGCAGTCCCCACCCCGGTCTAGCGGGGGGAAGCTCCTACAATGAGCAGTTCTTC
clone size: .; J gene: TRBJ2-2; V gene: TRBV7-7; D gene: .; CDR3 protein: CASSLSSGVDTGELFF; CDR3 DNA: TGTGCTAGCAGCTTAAGTTCAGGGGTCGACACCGGGGAGCTGTTTTTT
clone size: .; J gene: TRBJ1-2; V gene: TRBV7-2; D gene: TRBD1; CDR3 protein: CASSKRGPPPYGYTF; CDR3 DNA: TGTGCCAGCAGCAAAAGGGGGCCCCCCCCTTATGGCTACACCTTC
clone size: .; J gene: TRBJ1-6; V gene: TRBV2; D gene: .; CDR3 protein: CASIPGPQGISYNSPLHF; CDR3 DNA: TGTGCCAGCATTCCAGGTCCCCAGGGTATCTCCTATAATTCACCCCTCCACTTT
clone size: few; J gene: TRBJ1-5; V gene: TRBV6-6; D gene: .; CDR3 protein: CASSVTPLTGRRLASNQPQHF; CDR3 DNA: TGTGCCAGCAGCGTAACTCCACTGACAGGCAGAAGACTTGCGAGCAATCAGCCCCAGCATTTT
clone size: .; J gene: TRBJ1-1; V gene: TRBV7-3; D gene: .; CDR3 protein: CASSLEQGTEAFF; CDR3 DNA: TGTGCCAGCAGCCTTGAACAGGGCACTGAAGCTTTCTTT
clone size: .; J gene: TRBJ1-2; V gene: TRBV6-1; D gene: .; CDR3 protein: CASSEGVLFGSGGYTF; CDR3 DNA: .
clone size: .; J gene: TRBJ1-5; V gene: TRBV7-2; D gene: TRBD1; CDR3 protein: CASSSGQGAQPQHF; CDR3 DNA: TGTGCCAGCAGCAGCGGGCAGGGGGCTCAGCCCCAGCATTTT
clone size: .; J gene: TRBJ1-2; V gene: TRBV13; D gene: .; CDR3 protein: CASSGQAGMYGYTF; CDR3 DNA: TGTGCCAGCAGCGGCCAAGCAGGGATGTATGGCTACACCTTC
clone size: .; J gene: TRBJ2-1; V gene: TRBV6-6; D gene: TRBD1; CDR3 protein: CASSTSSGGGYNEQFF; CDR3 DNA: TGTGCCAGCAGTACCTCCTCAGGGGGCGGCTACAATGAGCAGTTCTTC
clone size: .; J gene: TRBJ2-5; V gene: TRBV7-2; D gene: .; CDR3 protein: CASSLDLGGVQETQYF; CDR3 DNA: TGTGCCAGCAGCTTAGATCTCGGCGGGGTCCAAGAGACCCAGTACTTC
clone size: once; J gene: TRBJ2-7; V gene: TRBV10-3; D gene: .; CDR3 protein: CAITSFDYSEQYF; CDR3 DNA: TGTGCCATCACATCCTTCGACTACTCGGAGCAGTACTTC